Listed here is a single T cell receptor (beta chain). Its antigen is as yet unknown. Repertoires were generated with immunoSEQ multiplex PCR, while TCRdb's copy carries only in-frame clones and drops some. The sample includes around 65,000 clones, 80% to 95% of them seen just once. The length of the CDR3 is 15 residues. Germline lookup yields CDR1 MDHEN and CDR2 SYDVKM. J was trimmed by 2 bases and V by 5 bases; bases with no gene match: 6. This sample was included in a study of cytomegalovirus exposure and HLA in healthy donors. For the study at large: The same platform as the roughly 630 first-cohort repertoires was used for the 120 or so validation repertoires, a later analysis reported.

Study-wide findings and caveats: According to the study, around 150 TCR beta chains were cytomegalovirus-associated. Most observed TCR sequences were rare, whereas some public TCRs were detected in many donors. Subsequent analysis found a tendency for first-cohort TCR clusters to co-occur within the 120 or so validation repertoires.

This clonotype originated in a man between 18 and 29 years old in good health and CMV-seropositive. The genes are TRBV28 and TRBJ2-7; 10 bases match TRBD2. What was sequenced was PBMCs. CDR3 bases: TGTGCCAGCAGTGTGAGGACTAGCGGACCCTACGAGCAGTACTTC. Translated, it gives CASSVRTSGPYEQYF.